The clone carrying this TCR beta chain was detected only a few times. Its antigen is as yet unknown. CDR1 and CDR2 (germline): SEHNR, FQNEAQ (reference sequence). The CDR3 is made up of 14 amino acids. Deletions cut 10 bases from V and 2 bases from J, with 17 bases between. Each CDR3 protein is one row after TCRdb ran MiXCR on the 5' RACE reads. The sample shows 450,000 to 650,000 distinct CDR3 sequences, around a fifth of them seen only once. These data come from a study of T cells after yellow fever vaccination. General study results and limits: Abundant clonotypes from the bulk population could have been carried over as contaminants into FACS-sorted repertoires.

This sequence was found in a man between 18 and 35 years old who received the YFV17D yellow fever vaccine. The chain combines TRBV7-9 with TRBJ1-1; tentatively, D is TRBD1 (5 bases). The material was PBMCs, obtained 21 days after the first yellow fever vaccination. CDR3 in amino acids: CATTNGGKNTEAFF. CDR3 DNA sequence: TGTGCCACGACCAACGGGGGAAAAAACACTGAAGCTTTCTTT.